A single sample gave rise to the 20 T cell receptor beta chains below, sequenced in a study of shared clonotypes between healthy human individuals. Sequenced by immunoSEQ multiplex PCR; TCRdb stores in-frame clones only, minus some. The data contain 600,000 to 750,000 clones, 72% of them singletons. Sequencing was done on a sample of memory CD4+ T cells sorted from blood. Subset specified: CD45RA-negative fraction. The receptors here all came from a woman between 25 and 40 years old in good health.

This clone was counted a few times. This chain joins TRBV14 and TRBJ1-1; 9 nucleotides agree with TRBD1. The germline V gene encodes CDR1 SGHDN and CDR2 FVKESK. The CDR3 consists of 14 residues. V was clipped by 3 bases and J by 4 bases; unmatched bases: 3. For the CDR3, the DNA is TGTGCCAGCAGCCAGACAGGGGGTGTCACTGAAGCTTTCTTT. Translating it yields CASSQTGGVTEAFF. The entire variable domain, with the rest obtained from reference TRBV14 and TRBJ1-1, is as follows: EAGVTQFPSHSVIEKGQTVTLRCDPISGHDNLYWYRRVMGKEIKFLLHFVKESKQDESGMPNNRFLAERTGGTYSTLKVQPAELEDSGVYFCASSQTGGVTEAFFGQGTRLTVV.

Ten or more counts support this clone. The chain recombines TRBV6-1 with TRBJ2-7; D gene ambiguous. The V end lost 6 bases, the J end lost 3 bases, and 12 bases lay between the germline ends. This CDR3 spans 13 amino acids. Germline lookup yields CDR1 MNHNS and CDR2 SASEGT. CDR3 in amino acids: CASSGMGHYEQYF. CDR3 bases: TGTGCCAGCAGCGGAATGGGCCACTACGAGCAGTACTTC.

The chain carries TRBV6-1 and TRBJ1-1; D ambiguous. This CDR3 comprises 14 residues. With 8 bases removed from V and 3 bases from J, the gap between germline ends came to 16 bases. The V gene's germline CDR1 is MNHNS and CDR2 SASEGT. CDR3 amino acids: CASGLETWYTEAFF. CDR3 bases: TGTGCCAGCGGTCTAGAAACATGGTACACTGAAGCTTTCTTT.

This clone turned up a few times. The CDR3 loop reads CASSHDSFQETQYF. The CDR3 DNA sequence: TGTGCCAGCAGCCATGACAGCTTCCAAGAGACCCAGTACTTC. The chain recombines TRBV16 with TRBJ2-5, with D possibly TRBD1 on 5 matching bases. Germline lookup yields CDR1 KGHSY and CDR2 FQNENV. This CDR3 comprises 14 residues. Trimming pared 3 bases from V and 1 base from J, leaving 9 bases between.

The chain couples TRBV20-1 to TRBJ2-1; 7 bases match TRBD1. Germline V lookup: CDR1 DFQATT, CDR2 SNEGSKA (reference sequence). There are 11 residues in the CDR3. In DNA form, the CDR3 reads TGCAGAGTAGGGGGCCCTAATGAGCAGTTCTTC. Protein sequence: CRVGGPNEQFF.

The chain recombines TRBV28 with TRBJ1-1, with D hard to call. This CDR3 is 15 amino acids long. Germline lookup yields CDR1 MDHEN and CDR2 SYDVKM. Trimming removed 3 bases from V and 4 bases from J, with 15 bases in between. CDR3 sequence (DNA): TGTGCCAGCAGTTTCCCCGCGTCGAGAGGCACTGAAGCTTTCTTT. Amino acids: CASSFPASRGTEAFF.

This clone appeared a few times. The J gene is TRBJ2-7, the V gene TRBV28; TRBD2 matches at 13 bases. The V gene end was trimmed by 5 bases and the J gene end by 3 bases; junction bases not matched to a gene: 7. This CDR3 region has 16 residues. Per germline, CDR1 MDHEN and CDR2 SYDVKM. The CDR3 sequence: CASSATSGRGLYEQYF. The CDR3 DNA follows: TGTGCCAGCAGTGCTACTAGCGGGAGGGGACTCTACGAGCAGTACTTC.

V gene TRBV4-2 combines with J gene TRBJ1-5; TRBD1 matches at 11 bases. Trimming at V came to 0 bases and at J to 2 bases, leaving 6 bases not matched to a gene. Germline lookup yields CDR1 LGHNA and CDR2 YNFKEQ. The CDR3 covers 18 residues. The CDR3 sequence is CASSQDLDRGRGNQPQHF. The CDR3 region has the DNA TGTGCCAGCAGCCAAGATTTGGACAGGGGGCGAGGCAATCAGCCCCAGCATTTT.

This rearrangement joins TRBV30 to TRBJ2-1; no clear D. The germline V gene encodes CDR1 GTSNPN and CDR2 SVGIG (reference sequence). The CDR3 is 15 amino acids. Trimming left V 0 bases short and J 9 bases short, with 18 bases between. CDR3 region: CAWSVTSAAKSEQFF. CDR3 coding DNA: TGTGCCTGGAGTGTAACCAGTGCAGCCAAATCTGAGCAGTTCTTC.

The gene calls are TRBV30 and TRBJ2-3; possible D gene TRBD2, 6 bases. V dropped 3 bases and J dropped 6 bases, with 13 bases sitting between them. This CDR3 spans 13 amino acids. Germline loops: CDR1 GTSNPN, CDR2 SVGIG (reference sequence). CDR3: CAWSGSGMDTQYF. The CDR3 region has the DNA TGTGCCTGGAGCGGGAGTGGTATGGATACGCAGTATTTT.

The gene calls are TRBV18 and TRBJ2-1, with 16 bases matching TRBD2. Germline lookup yields CDR1 KGHSH and CDR2 LQKENI. V was clipped by 3 bases and J by 7 bases; unmatched bases: 3. The CDR3 contains 16 residues. CDR3 coding DNA: TGTGCCAGCTCACCCCAGGGACTAGCGGGGGGGAATGAGCAGTTCTTC. Translated, it gives CASSPQGLAGGNEQFF. The entire variable domain, with the rest obtained from reference TRBV18 and TRBJ2-1, is as follows: NAGVMQNPRHLVRRRGQEARLRCSPMKGHSHVYWYRQLPEEGLKFMVYLQKENIIDESGMPKERFSAEFPKEGPSILRIQQVVRGDSAAYFCASSPQGLAGGNEQFFGPGTRLTVL.

The chain joins TRBV27 to TRBJ1-2, with D possibly TRBD1 on 5 matching bases. Germline CDR1 MNHEY, CDR2 SMNVEV (reference sequence). The germline V and J ends were trimmed by 5 bases and 4 bases, with 20 bases remaining between them. This CDR3 has 16 residues. CDR3 loop: CASSPRTGTYGYGYTF. The CDR3 DNA reads as TGTGCCAGCAGTCCCAGAACAGGAACCTACGGCTATGGCTACACCTTC.

This rearrangement joins TRBV4-2 to TRBJ2-5; TRBD2 agrees at 7 bases. CDR3 length: 15 residues. The junction had 9 bases not matched to a gene; V was cut back by 3 bases and J by 5 bases. Germline lookup yields CDR1 LGHNA and CDR2 YNFKEQ. CDR3 DNA sequence: TGTGCCAGCAGCCAGGGCGGGGGAGTGTTCGAGACCCAGTACTTC. It yields the protein CASSQGGGVFETQYF.

This clone was counted only a few times. The V call is TRBV28, the J call TRBJ1-1; D is undetermined. Trimming cost V 4 bases and J 0 bases, with 15 bases left between them. This CDR3 is 16 amino acids long. CDR1 is MDHEN and CDR2 is SYDVKM in the germline V gene. CDR3 coding DNA: TGTGCCAGCAGTTCGGGCCGCATTACCCTGAACACTGAAGCTTTCTTT. This translates into CASSSGRITLNTEAFF.

The rearrangement links TRBV5-4 to TRBJ1-5; D is unresolved. The V gene lost 2 bases and the J gene lost 2 bases, with 11 bases spanning the gap. The CDR3 loop spans 15 amino acids. CDR1 and CDR2 (germline): SGHNT, YYREEE (reference sequence). CDR3 DNA sequence: TGTGCCAGCAGCTTTTGGGGTCACGGCAATCAGCCCCAGCATTTT. Translation gives CASSFWGHGNQPQHF.

The CDR3 loop reads CASTRPGNTGELFF. The CDR3, as DNA: TGCGCCAGCACTCGGCCGGGGAACACCGGGGAGCTGTTTTTT. The chain joins TRBV5-1 to TRBJ2-2; D unclear. CDR1 is SGHRS, CDR2 YFSETQ, per germline. The CDR3 is 14 amino acids. Trimming stripped 6 bases from V and 1 base from J, with 10 bases between.

V is TRBV5-3 and J is TRBJ2-7; 7 positions agree with TRBD2. TRBV5-3 is given ORF status, its function remaining uncertain. The V gene end was trimmed by 1 base and the J gene end by 5 bases; junction bases not matched to a gene: 6. CDR3 length: 14 amino acids. CDR3 nucleotides: TGTGCCAGAAGCTTGTTCTGCGGGAGCCACGAGCAGTACTTC. Protein product: CARSLFCGSHEQYF.

The CDR3 sequence is CASIKDRTSGANVLTF. In DNA form, the CDR3 reads TGTGCCAGCATCAAGGACAGGACCTCTGGGGCCAACGTCCTGACTTTC. The chain combines TRBV7-9 with TRBJ2-6, with 7 positions matching TRBD1. After removal of 7 bases from V and 0 bases from J, the junction contained 6 bases not matched to a gene. This CDR3 contains 16 residues. Germline assignment: CDR1 SEHNR and CDR2 FQNEAQ (reference sequence).

The CDR3 sequence: CASSLASGASDTQYF. The CDR3 DNA sequence: TGCGCCAGCAGCTTGGCTAGCGGGGCCTCAGATACGCAGTATTTT. This chain links TRBV5-1 with TRBJ2-3; 9 bases agree with TRBD2. CDR1 is SGHRS and CDR2 is YFSETQ in the germline V gene. Trimming removed 0 bases from V and 4 bases from J; junction bases left unmatched: 3. This CDR3 spans 15 amino acids.

This clone was picked up a small number of times. The chain links TRBV11-2 to TRBJ2-2, with TRBD1 as a possible D gene (6 bases). Deletions cut 1 base from V and 5 bases from J, with 11 bases between. The germline V gene has CDR1 SGHAT and CDR2 FQNNGV. The CDR3 runs to 15 residues. CDR3 bases: TGTGCCAGCAGCTTAGCTCTAGGGGGTACCGGGGAGCTGTTTTTT. Protein product: CASSLALGGTGELFF. The full variable domain, in which reference TRBV11-2 and TRBJ2-2 provide the parts outside the CDR3, is EAGVAQSPRYKIIEKRQSVAFWCNPISGHATLYWYQQILGQGPKLLIQFQNNGVVDDSQLPKDRFSAERLKGVDSTLKIQPAKLEDSAVYLCASSLALGGTGELFFGEGSRLTVL.